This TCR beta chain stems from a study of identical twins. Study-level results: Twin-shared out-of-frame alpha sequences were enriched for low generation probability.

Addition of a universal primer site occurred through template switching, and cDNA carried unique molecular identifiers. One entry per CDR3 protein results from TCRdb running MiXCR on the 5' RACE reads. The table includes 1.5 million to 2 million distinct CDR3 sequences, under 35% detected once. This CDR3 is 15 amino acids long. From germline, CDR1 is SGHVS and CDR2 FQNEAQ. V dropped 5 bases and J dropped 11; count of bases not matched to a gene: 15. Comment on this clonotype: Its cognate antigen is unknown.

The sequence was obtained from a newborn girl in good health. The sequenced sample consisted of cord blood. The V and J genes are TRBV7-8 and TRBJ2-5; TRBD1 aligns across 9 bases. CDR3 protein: CASSPTGTGNNEQYF. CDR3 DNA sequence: TGTGCCAGCAGCCCAACCGGGACAGGGAACAATGAGCAGTACTTC.